The present entry profiles one T cell receptor (beta chain) with its context. The antigen remains undetermined. TCRdb fed the RT-PCR reads into MiXCR, producing one record per CDR3 protein. This table holds 150,000 to 200,000 distinct CDR3 sequences, approximately 10% found once. This sample stems from a study of response to subunit inactivated influenza vaccine. Overall study findings and caveats: It was the authors' suggestion that each seasonal influenza vaccination recruits few new T cells.

CDR3 length: 14 amino acids. Trimming left V 5 bases short and J 5 bases short, with 13 bases between. The chain joins TRBV12-3 or TRBV12-4 to TRBJ2-1, with TRBD1 as a possible D gene (5 bases). The sequences come from non-naive T cells sorted from PBMCs, collected roughly 45 days after vaccination. This clonotype was obtained from a man between 50 and 59 years old who received an inactivated influenza vaccine. CDR3 nucleotide sequence: TGTGCCAGCAGTGACAGTTTCAGCAACAATGAGCAGTTCTTC. Its protein is CASSDSFSNNEQFF.